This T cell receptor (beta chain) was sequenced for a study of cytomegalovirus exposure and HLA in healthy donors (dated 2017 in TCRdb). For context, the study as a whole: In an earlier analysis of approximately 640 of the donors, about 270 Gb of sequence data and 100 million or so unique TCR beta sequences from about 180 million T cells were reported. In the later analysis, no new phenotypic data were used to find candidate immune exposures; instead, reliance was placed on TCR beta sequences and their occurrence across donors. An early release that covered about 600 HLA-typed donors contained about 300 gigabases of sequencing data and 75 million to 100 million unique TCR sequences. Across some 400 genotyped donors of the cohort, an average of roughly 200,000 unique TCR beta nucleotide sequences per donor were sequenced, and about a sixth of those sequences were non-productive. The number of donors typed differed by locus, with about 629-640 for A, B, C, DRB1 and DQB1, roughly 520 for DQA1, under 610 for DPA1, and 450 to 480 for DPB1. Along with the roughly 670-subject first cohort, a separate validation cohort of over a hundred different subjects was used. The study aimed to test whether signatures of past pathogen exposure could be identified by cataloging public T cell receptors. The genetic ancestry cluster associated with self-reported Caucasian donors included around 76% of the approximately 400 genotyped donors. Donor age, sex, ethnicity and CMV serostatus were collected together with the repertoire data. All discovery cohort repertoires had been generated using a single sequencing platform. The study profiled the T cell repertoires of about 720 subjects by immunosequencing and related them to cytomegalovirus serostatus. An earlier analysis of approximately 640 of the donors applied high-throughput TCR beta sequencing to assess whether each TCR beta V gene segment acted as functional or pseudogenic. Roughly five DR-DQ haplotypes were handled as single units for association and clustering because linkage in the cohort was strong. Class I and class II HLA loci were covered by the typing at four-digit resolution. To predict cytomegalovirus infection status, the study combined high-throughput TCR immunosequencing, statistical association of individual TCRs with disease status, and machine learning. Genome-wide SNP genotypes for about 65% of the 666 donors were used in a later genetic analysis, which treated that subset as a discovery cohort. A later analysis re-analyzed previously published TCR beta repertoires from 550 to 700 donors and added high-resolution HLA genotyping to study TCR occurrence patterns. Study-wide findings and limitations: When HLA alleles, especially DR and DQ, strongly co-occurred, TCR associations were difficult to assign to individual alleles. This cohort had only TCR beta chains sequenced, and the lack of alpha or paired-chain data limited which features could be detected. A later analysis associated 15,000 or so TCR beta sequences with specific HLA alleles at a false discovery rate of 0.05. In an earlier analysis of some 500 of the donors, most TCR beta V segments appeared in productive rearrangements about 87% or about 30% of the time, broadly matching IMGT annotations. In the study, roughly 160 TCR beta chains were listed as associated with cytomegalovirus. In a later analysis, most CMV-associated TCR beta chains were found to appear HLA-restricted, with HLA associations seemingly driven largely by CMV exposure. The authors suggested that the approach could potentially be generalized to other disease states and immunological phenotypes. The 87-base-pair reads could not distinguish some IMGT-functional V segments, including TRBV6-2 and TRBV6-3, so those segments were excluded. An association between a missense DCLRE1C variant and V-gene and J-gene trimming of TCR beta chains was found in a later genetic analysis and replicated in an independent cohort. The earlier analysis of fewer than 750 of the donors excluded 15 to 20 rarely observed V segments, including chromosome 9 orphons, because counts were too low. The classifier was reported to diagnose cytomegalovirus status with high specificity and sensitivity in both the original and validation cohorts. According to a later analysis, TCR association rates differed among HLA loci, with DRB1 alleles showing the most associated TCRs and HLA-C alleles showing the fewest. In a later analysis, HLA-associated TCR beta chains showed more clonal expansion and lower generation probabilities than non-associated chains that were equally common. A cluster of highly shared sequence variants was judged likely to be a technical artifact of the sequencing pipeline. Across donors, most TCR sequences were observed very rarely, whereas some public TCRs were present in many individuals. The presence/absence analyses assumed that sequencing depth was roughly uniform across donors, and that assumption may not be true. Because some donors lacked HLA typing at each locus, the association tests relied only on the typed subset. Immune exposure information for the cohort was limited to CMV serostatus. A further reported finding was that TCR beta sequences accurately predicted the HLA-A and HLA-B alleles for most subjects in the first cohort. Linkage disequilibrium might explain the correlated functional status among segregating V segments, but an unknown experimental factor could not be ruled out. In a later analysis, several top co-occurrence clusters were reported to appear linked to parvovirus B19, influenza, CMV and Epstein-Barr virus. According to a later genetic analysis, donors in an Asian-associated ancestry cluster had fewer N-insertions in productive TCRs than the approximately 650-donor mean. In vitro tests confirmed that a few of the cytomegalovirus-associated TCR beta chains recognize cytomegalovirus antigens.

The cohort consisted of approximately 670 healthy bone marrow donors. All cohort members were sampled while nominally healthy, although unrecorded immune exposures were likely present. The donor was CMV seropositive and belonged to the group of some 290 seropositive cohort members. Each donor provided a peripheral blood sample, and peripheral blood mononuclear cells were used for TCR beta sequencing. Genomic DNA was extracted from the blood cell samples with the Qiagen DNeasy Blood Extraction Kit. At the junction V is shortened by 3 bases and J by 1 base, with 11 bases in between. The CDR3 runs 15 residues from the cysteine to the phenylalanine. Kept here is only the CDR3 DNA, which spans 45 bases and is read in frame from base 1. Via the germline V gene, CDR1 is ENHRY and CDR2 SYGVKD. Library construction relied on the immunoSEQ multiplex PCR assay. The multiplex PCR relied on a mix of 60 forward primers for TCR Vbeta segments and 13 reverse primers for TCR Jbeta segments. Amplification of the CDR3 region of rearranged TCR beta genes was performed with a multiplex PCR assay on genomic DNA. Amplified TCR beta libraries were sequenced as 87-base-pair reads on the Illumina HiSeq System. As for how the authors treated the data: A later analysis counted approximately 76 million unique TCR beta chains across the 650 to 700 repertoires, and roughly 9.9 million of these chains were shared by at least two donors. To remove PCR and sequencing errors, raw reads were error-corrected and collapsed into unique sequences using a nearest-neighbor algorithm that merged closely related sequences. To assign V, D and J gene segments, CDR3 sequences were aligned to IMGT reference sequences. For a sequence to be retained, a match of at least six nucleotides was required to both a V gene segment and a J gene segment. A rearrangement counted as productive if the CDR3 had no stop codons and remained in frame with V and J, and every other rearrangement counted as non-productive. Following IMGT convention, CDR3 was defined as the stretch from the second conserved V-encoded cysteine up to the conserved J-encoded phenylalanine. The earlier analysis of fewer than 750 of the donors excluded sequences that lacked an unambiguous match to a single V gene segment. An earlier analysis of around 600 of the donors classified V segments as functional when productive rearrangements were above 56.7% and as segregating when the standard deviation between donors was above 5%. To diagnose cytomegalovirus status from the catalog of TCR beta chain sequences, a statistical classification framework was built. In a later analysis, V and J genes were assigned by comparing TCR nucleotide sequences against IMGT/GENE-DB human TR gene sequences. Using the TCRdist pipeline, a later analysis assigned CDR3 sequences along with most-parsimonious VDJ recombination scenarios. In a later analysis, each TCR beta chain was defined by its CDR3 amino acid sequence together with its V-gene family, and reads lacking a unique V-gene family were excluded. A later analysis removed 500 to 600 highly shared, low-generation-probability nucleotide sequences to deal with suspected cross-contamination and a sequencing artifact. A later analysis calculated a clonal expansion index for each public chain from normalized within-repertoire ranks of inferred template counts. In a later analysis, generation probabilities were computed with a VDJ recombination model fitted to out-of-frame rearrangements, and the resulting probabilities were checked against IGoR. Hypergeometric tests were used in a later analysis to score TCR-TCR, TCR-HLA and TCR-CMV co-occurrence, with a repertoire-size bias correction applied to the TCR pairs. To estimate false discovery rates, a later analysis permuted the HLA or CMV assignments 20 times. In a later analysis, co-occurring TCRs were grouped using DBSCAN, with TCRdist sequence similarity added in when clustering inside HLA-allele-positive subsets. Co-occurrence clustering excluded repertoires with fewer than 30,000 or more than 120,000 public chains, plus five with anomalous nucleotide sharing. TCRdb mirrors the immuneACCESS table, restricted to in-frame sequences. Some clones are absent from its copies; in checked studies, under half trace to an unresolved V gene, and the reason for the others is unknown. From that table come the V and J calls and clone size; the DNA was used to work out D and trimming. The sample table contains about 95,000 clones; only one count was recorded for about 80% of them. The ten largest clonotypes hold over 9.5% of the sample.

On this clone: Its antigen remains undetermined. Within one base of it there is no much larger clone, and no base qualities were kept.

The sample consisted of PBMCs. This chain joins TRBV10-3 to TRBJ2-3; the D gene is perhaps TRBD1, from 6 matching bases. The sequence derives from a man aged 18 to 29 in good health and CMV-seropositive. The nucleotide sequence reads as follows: TGTGCCATCAGTGACCCAGGGGTTGGCACAGATACGCAGTATTTT. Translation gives CAISDPGVGTDTQYF.